Below are 27 T cell receptor beta chains sequenced from a single sample in a study of early T cells in non-severe SARS-CoV-2 infection. One entry per CDR3 protein results from TCRdb running MiXCR on the 5' RACE reads. The table has more than 75,000 distinct CDR3 sequences, 14% seen once; the top ten hold around 5.8%. Sequencing used whole blood. The receptors stem from an adult who was a healthcare worker with PCR-confirmed SARS-CoV-2 infection or an uninfected control (not recorded which).

There are a few counts of this clonotype. The rearrangement links TRBV28 to TRBJ1-1; no reliable D call. CDR1 and CDR2 (germline): MDHEN, SYDVKM. V lost 3 bases and J 6 bases, leaving 11 bases between the germline ends. The CDR3 has 13 amino acids. CDR3 DNA: TGTGCCAGCAGTTTGGGTCATCAAGCTGAAGCTTTCTTT. It yields the protein CASSLGHQAEAFF.

The sample holds many counts of this clonotype. This chain uses TRBV11-2 with TRBJ2-3; a possible D gene is TRBD2 (7 bases). Per the germline V gene, CDR1 is SGHAT and CDR2 is FQNNGV. CDR3 length equals 16 residues. V was shortened by 3 bases and J by 3 bases, with 16 bases between the two germline ends. The CDR3 DNA reads as TGTGCCAGCAGCTTGGCAAGGCGGGGGCGAACAGATACGCAGTATTTT. Translation: CASSLARRGRTDTQYF. Based on the CDR3 plus reference TRBV11-2 and TRBJ2-3, the full variable domain is EAGVAQSPRYKIIEKRQSVAFWCNPISGHATLYWYQQILGQGPKLLIQFQNNGVVDDSQLPKDRFSAERLKGVDSTLKIQPAKLEDSAVYLCASSLARRGRTDTQYFGPGTRLTVL.

This rearrangement joins TRBV6-8 to TRBJ1-5; no clear D. CDR1 MNHGY and CDR2 SAAAGT come from the germline V gene. CDR3 length: 13 amino acids. Trimming stripped 3 bases from V and 7 bases from J, with 10 bases between. For the CDR3, the DNA is TGTGCCAGCAGTTATCCGGAGGCCCAGCCCCAGCATTTT. It yields the protein CASSYPEAQPQHF.

The chain employs TRBV20-1 and TRBJ2-7; 7 nucleotides agree with TRBD2. Per the germline V gene, CDR1 is DFQATT and CDR2 is SNEGSKA (reference sequence). V trimming: 1 base; J trimming: 2 bases; junction bases outside the gene matches: 2. The CDR3 is 13 amino acids. CDR3 region: CSARVGTTYEQYF. CDR3 bases: TGCAGTGCTAGAGTGGGGACTACCTACGAGCAGTACTTC.

This chain uses TRBV24-1 with TRBJ1-1; 7 bases map to TRBD1. This CDR3 is built from 14 residues. The V gene end was trimmed by 7 bases and the J gene end by 3 bases; junction bases not matched to a gene: 7. The V gene's germline CDR1 is KGHDR and CDR2 SFDVKD. CDR3 in DNA: TGTGCCACCAGAAGACAGGGAGGGGACACTGAAGCTTTCTTT. Translation gives CATRRQGGDTEAFF.

The chain carries TRBV5-8 and TRBJ1-5; D perhaps matches TRBD1 (5 bases). With 3 bases removed from V and 0 bases from J, the gap between germline ends came to 7 bases. Per the germline V gene, CDR1 is SGHTS and CDR2 is YDEGEE. The CDR3 is 14 residues long. CDR3 bases: TGTGCCAGCAGCTCGGGGGATAGCAATCAGCCCCAGCATTTT. Encoded protein: CASSSGDSNQPQHF.

The V gene is TRBV12-3 or TRBV12-4, the J gene TRBJ2-7; D is unclear. The CDR3 length is 15 residues. V lost 2 bases and J 2 bases, leaving 13 bases between the germline ends. The CDR3 sequence: CASSLTPPEAYEQYF. For the CDR3, the DNA is TGTGCCAGCAGTTTAACACCCCCCGAGGCCTACGAGCAGTACTTC.

The chain links TRBV6-7 to TRBJ2-7; D gene uncertain. TRBV6-7 is designated an ORF whose function remains uncertain. The CDR3 loop spans 12 amino acids. The V end was cut by 4 bases, the J end by 4 bases, with 8 bases between. The CDR3 sequence: CASSFERYEQYF. In DNA, the CDR3 is TGTGCCAGCAGTTTCGAACGGTACGAGCAGTACTTC.

The chain couples TRBV7-9 to TRBJ1-1, with 7 nucleotides matching TRBD1. The V and J ends lost 5 bases and 9 bases, in that order; junction bases with no gene match: 6. The CDR3 runs 12 residues. Germline assignment: CDR1 SEHNR and CDR2 FQNEAQ (reference sequence). This CDR3 reads CASSPRQGQAFF. The DNA for the CDR3 is TGTGCCAGCAGCCCTCGACAGGGTCAAGCTTTCTTT.

The CDR3 is CATSKGGSTGELFF. DNA for the CDR3: TGTGCCACCAGCAAGGGGGGGAGCACCGGGGAGCTGTTTTTT. The genes are TRBV15 and TRBJ2-2, with D possibly being TRBD2 (7 bases). In germline, CDR1 is LNHNV, CDR2 YYDKDF (reference sequence). Trimming left V 4 bases short and J 4 bases short, with 10 bases between. The CDR3 extends over 14 amino acids.

This clonotype was counted a few times. CDR3 coding DNA: TGTGCCAGCAGGATAAGACAGGCCGCCCACGAGCAGTACTTC. Its translation is CASRIRQAAHEQYF. This chain uses TRBV7-2 with TRBJ2-7; a weak D match, TRBD1 (6 bases). Germline CDR1 SGHTA, CDR2 FQGNSA. V was trimmed by 6 bases and J by 5 bases, leaving 17 bases between them. The CDR3 is made up of 14 amino acids.

V usage is TRBV3-1 and J usage is TRBJ1-1; D gene uncertain. This CDR3 comprises 13 residues. CDR1 is LGHDT and CDR2 is YNNKEL in the germline V gene (reference sequence). The V end was cut by 1 base, the J end by 4 bases, with 7 bases between. DNA of the CDR3: TGTGCCAGCAGCCAAGCAGTTTTCACTGAAGCTTTCTTT. Its translation: CASSQAVFTEAFF.

As for this clonotype: This may be a read error: a much more frequent sequence differs by one nucleotide. The genes are TRBV29-1 and TRBJ1-1; unclear D gene. CDR1 is SQVTM, CDR2 ANQGSEA, per germline. The CDR3 loop spans 13 amino acids. The CDR3: CSVEEVPGLGAIF. For the CDR3, the DNA is TGCAGCGTTGAAGAAGTCCCTGGTTTAGGAGCTATCTTT.

The chain couples TRBV7-2 to TRBJ2-2; no firm D call. Germline CDR1 SGHTA, CDR2 FQGNSA. V lost 5 bases and J 6 bases, leaving 16 bases between the germline ends. The CDR3 sequence is 15 residues long. This chain's CDR3 is CASSGDWWIPGELFF. The CDR3 coding sequence is TGTGCCAGCAGCGGGGATTGGTGGATCCCCGGGGAGCTGTTTTTT.

The chain employs TRBV12-3 or TRBV12-4 and TRBJ2-2, with D possibly being TRBD1 (5 bases). CDR3 length: 13 residues. V lost 6 bases and J 10 bases, leaving 15 bases between the germline ends. The CDR3 bases are TGTGCCAGCAGCCCCTCAGGGTTCGTGGAGCTGTTTTTT. Its translation is CASSPSGFVELFF.

This clonotype came up a few times. The chain combines TRBV3-1 with TRBJ1-3, with a weak D call TRBD1 (5 bases). The CDR3 sequence is 15 residues long. V dropped 4 bases and J dropped 0 bases, with 10 bases sitting between them. Germline V gene data show CDR1 as LGHDT and CDR2 as YNNKEL (reference sequence). DNA of the CDR3: TGTGCCAGCAGCCTAGGGGTGGGCTCTGGAAACACCATATATTTT. Translating gives CASSLGVGSGNTIYF.

The rearrangement uses TRBV6-5 and TRBJ1-5; 7 bases agree with TRBD1. The CDR3 loop spans 13 amino acids. The junction had 8 bases not matched to a gene; V was cut back by 6 bases and J by 9 bases. Germline V gives CDR1 MNHEY, CDR2 SVGAGI. The CDR3 region is CASRAQGYAPQHF. The CDR3 DNA reads as TGTGCCAGCAGGGCACAGGGGTATGCGCCCCAGCATTTT.

This clonotype was recorded a few times. The rearrangement joins TRBV28 to TRBJ2-5, with D perhaps TRBD1 or TRBD2 (5 bases each). V lost 4 bases and J lost 1, with 13 bases in between. This CDR3 contains 15 residues. Germline lookup yields CDR1 MDHEN and CDR2 SYDVKM. DNA for the CDR3: TGTGCCAGCAGTTCCCCGGGACCCGTCCAAGAGACCCAGTACTTC. Translation gives CASSSPGPVQETQYF.

V gene TRBV12-3 or TRBV12-4 combines with J gene TRBJ2-2, with 11 nucleotides matching TRBD1. There are 15 residues in the CDR3. V shed 3 bases, J shed 5 bases, and the junction held 2 bases outside the gene matches. The CDR3 spells CASSFRDRGTGELFF. The CDR3 coding sequence is TGTGCCAGCAGTTTCCGGGACAGGGGGACCGGGGAGCTGTTTTTT.

This clonotype was detected only a few times. The chain employs TRBV4-3 and TRBJ1-2, with D perhaps matching TRBD1 (6 bases). The CDR3 is 14 residues long. V lost 0 bases and J lost 3, with 8 bases in between. CDR1 is LGHNA and CDR2 is YSLEER in the germline V gene. CDR3 DNA sequence: TGCGCCAGCAGCCAAGATTGGACAGACTATGGCTACACCTTC. Protein product: CASSQDWTDYGYTF.

This clonotype was seen repeatedly, ten times or more. J is TRBJ1-1 and V is TRBV29-1; D gene ambiguous. The CDR3 covers 11 residues. Germline-derived CDR1 and CDR2 are SQVTM and ANQGSEA. V was cut by 4 bases and J by 1 base, with 4 bases left in between. In nucleotides, the CDR3 is TGCAGCGTTGGCCCGAACACTGAAGCTTTCTTT. It specifies CSVGPNTEAFF.

This clonotype was counted ten times or more. The chain recombines TRBV11-2 with TRBJ1-1; D might be TRBD1 (6 bases). V lost 5 bases and J lost 7, with 17 bases in between. CDR3 size: 14 residues. Germline assignment: CDR1 SGHAT and CDR2 FQNNGV. CDR3 loop: CASSQEGGLGEAFF. In DNA form, the CDR3 reads TGTGCCAGCAGCCAAGAGGGGGGTCTCGGTGAAGCTTTCTTT. Looking up the rest from reference TRBV11-2 and TRBJ1-1 gives the full variable domain: EAGVAQSPRYKIIEKRQSVAFWCNPISGHATLYWYQQILGQGPKLLIQFQNNGVVDDSQLPKDRFSAERLKGVDSTLKIQPAKLEDSAVYLCASSQEGGLGEAFFGQGTRLTVV.

The table lists this clonotype with a few counts. The chain has TRBV11-2 and TRBJ2-3; D is unclear. Between the trimmed V and J ends, which lost 5 bases and 4 bases, there was a span of 13 bases. CDR1 is SGHAT and CDR2 is FQNNGV in the germline V gene. This CDR3 is 14 amino acids long. For the CDR3, the DNA is TGTGCCAGCAGCCCCCTCAGAACGGCAGATACGCAGTATTTT. It encodes CASSPLRTADTQYF.

This clonotype has a count of ten or more. The chain employs TRBV11-2 and TRBJ2-4; the D gene is possibly TRBD1 (6 bases). The germline V gene encodes CDR1 SGHAT and CDR2 FQNNGV. The CDR3 has 16 amino acids. V lost 0 bases and J 5 bases, leaving 14 bases between the germline ends. The CDR3 sequence is CASSLDGRGRENIQYF. In DNA, the CDR3 is TGTGCCAGCAGCTTAGACGGCAGGGGAAGAGAAAACATTCAGTACTTC.

This rearrangement joins TRBV20-1 to TRBJ1-4, with no clear D. Germline CDR1 DFQATT, CDR2 SNEGSKA (reference sequence). Trimming shortened V by 0 bases and J by 6 bases, and 11 bases separated the two germline ends. The CDR3 spans 14 residues. The CDR3 protein is CSARDGGKYEKLFF. The CDR3 nucleotides are TGCAGTGCTAGAGATGGCGGAAAGTATGAAAAACTGTTTTTT.

The chain uses TRBV11-2 and TRBJ1-6; 9 nucleotides align to TRBD1. The V and J ends lost 4 bases and 10 bases, in that order; junction bases with no gene match: 17. Per germline, CDR1 SGHAT and CDR2 FQNNGV. This CDR3 is 18 amino acids long. The CDR3 DNA reads as TGTGCCAGCAGCTCCTCGGACAGGGGAGGAGGCTTAGGGTCACCCCTCCACTTT. Protein: CASSSSDRGGGLGSPLHF.

The genes are TRBV6-6 and TRBJ1-1; D is possibly TRBD1 (6 bases). V lost 6 bases, J lost 0 bases, and 11 bases lay in between. The CDR3 has 14 residues. Germline V gene sequence: CDR1 MNHNY, CDR2 SVGAGI (reference sequence). CDR3 loop: CASRDRYMNTEAFF. Written as DNA, the CDR3 is TGTGCCAGCAGGGACAGATACATGAACACTGAAGCTTTCTTT.